This entry lists 21 T cell receptor beta chains sequenced from one sample in a study of shared T cell receptors in the human thymus. Libraries were prepared by immunoSEQ multiplex PCR; TCRdb keeps only in-frame clonotypes and omits some of them. The table lists 700,000 to 750,000 clones, around 85% of them singletons, with under 0.012% in the top ten. These data were also filed under a second study, of human thymus T cells.

Sequencing input: thymocytes. These receptors were taken from a girl in the first two years of life with a congenital heart defect.

This chain joins TRBV18 and TRBJ2-7, with a weak D call TRBD1 (5 bases). Germline lookup yields CDR1 KGHSH and CDR2 LQKENI. V dropped 3 bases and J dropped 2 bases, with 17 bases sitting between them. This CDR3 contains 16 residues. The CDR3 here is CASSPRALLSPYEQYF. In DNA, the CDR3 is TGTGCCAGCTCACCCAGGGCCCTCCTCAGTCCCTACGAGCAGTACTTC.

This chain links TRBV27 with TRBJ1-2, with 9 bases identical to TRBD1. Germline V CDR1 and CDR2: MNHEY, SMNVEV (reference sequence). J gave up 4 bases and V 6 bases, and 3 bases lay outside the gene matches. This CDR3 contains 13 residues. CDR3 bases: TGTGCCAGCAGGAAACAGGGGGCCTATGGCTACACCTTC. The encoded protein is CASRKQGAYGYTF.

This chain connects TRBV5-4 to TRBJ2-7; 7 positions agree with TRBD1. The V gene's germline CDR1 is SGHNT and CDR2 YYREEE (reference sequence). The trim removed 4 bases at V and 6 bases at J, leaving 10 bases unmatched. The CDR3 contains 14 residues. The CDR3 here is CASSPGQPVAEQYF. The CDR3 coding sequence is TGTGCCAGCAGCCCGGGACAGCCCGTGGCCGAGCAGTACTTC.

J is TRBJ2-5 and V is TRBV25-1, with 7 bases aligning to TRBD1. The junction had 4 bases not matched to a gene; V was cut back by 4 bases and J by 2 bases. CDR3 length: 14 amino acids. Looked up from germline, CDR1 is MGHDK and CDR2 is SYGVNS. CDR3 DNA sequence: TGTGCCAGCAGTGTAGCAGGGGGACAAGAGACCCAGTACTTC. It yields the protein CASSVAGGQETQYF.

The rearrangement uses TRBV2 and TRBJ2-7, with D perhaps matching TRBD1 (6 bases). This CDR3 spans 14 amino acids. Trimming took 4 bases from V and 4 from J, leaving 14 bases between them. Germline V gene sequence: CDR1 SNHLY, CDR2 FYNNEI. The CDR3 region is CASSVGANGYEQYF. CDR3 coding DNA: TGTGCCAGCAGTGTGGGGGCTAACGGTTACGAGCAGTACTTC.

The V gene is TRBV21-1, the J gene TRBJ1-2; the listed D gene, TRBD1, was not tested against the DNA. TRBV21-1 is a known pseudogene. This CDR3 is built from 19 residues. The CDR3 nucleotides read TGTGCCAGCAGCTCATCTCAGGGGAATGAGACCCCGGGGACCTATGGCTACACCTTC. Translated: CASSSSQGNETPGTYGYTF.

The chain joins TRBV4-1 to TRBJ2-1; D perhaps matches TRBD1 (6 bases). Germline loops: CDR1 MGHRA, CDR2 YSYEKL. V lost 6 bases, J lost 6 bases, and 18 bases lay in between. This CDR3 has 15 residues. The CDR3 DNA is TGCGCCAGCAGTGTTTTCGGACAGCCTTTCAATGAGCAGTTCTTC. The encoded protein is CASSVFGQPFNEQFF.

The genes are TRBV27 and TRBJ1-1; 7 nucleotides agree with TRBD1. The ends lost 5 bases at V and 7 bases at J; junction bases unmatched: 13. The CDR3 loop spans 15 amino acids. The germline gives CDR1 MNHEY, CDR2 SMNVEV (reference sequence). CDR3 nucleotide sequence: TGTGCCAGCAGTATACAGGGGACCCCGAACGATGAAGCTTTCTTT. Amino acids: CASSIQGTPNDEAFF.

This clone occurred a few times. This chain links TRBV4-1 with TRBJ1-1; no clear D. The ends were cut back, 0 bases at V and 7 bases at J, with 9 bases in the middle. CDR3 length: 13 residues. The germline gives CDR1 MGHRA, CDR2 YSYEKL. DNA of the CDR3: TGCGCCAGCAGCCAAGAATCGGAGAATGAAGCTTTCTTT. Translating gives CASSQESENEAFF.

The chain uses TRBV4-1 and TRBJ1-5; possibly TRBD1 for D (5 bases). The length of the CDR3 is 17 residues. Between the trimmed V and J ends, which lost 1 base and 3 bases, there was a span of 16 bases. Germline values: CDR1 MGHRA, CDR2 YSYEKL. The CDR3 DNA sequence: TGCGCCAGCAGCCAAGTTTATCCAGGGAATAACAATCAGCCCCAGCATTTT. It is translated as CASSQVYPGNNNQPQHF.

This clone came up a few times. V is TRBV19 and J is TRBJ1-4; TRBD1 agrees at 10 bases. Germline V gene lookup returns CDR1 LNHDA and CDR2 SQIVND (reference sequence). The length of the CDR3 is 15 residues. J gave up 8 bases and V 4 bases, and 7 bases lay outside the gene matches. Written as DNA, the CDR3 is TGTGCCAGTAGTAGGGACAGGGGAAGGAAAGAAAAACTGTTTTTT. It specifies CASSRDRGRKEKLFF.

The rearrangement uses TRBV5-1 and TRBJ2-3, with a possible D match to TRBD1 (5 bases). Per the germline V gene, CDR1 is SGHRS and CDR2 is YFSETQ. The CDR3 runs 15 residues. Trimming removed 3 bases from V and 4 bases from J, with 15 bases in between. CDR3 nucleotide sequence: TGCGCCAGCAGCTCTGAGACAGATGGGGCAGATACGCAGTATTTT. This encodes CASSSETDGADTQYF.

This clone came up a few times. CDR3 protein: CASSLEFGGTDTQYF. CDR3 sequence (DNA): TGTGCCAGCAGCTTAGAATTTGGGGGGACAGATACGCAGTATTTT. This chain uses TRBV11-3 with TRBJ2-3; D might be TRBD2 (6 bases). The length of the CDR3 is 15 residues. Looked up from germline, CDR1 is SGHNT and CDR2 is YENEEA. Trimming pared 0 bases from V and 3 bases from J, leaving 10 bases between.

The chain links TRBV4-1 to TRBJ1-1; D call uncertain. Germline CDR1 reads MGHRA; CDR2 reads YSYEKL. Trimming left V 2 bases short and J 1 base short, with 11 bases between. CDR3 size: 15 residues. The CDR3 coding sequence is TGCGCCAGCAGCCAATGTGCGTCGGGGAACACTGAAGCTTTCTTT. Translating it yields CASSQCASGNTEAFF.

The V and J genes are TRBV5-4 and TRBJ1-1; TRBD1 matches at 11 bases. Germline-derived CDR1 and CDR2 are SGHNT and YYREEE (reference sequence). This CDR3 has 16 residues. Germline trimming cut 2 bases from V and 3 bases from J; bases unmatched to any gene: 6. Written as DNA, the CDR3 is TGTGCCAGCAGCTTCGCCCCGGACAGGGGGCACACTGAAGCTTTCTTT. Its translation is CASSFAPDRGHTEAFF.

This chain uses TRBV5-1 with TRBJ1-1; D remains unclear. Germline V gene lookup returns CDR1 SGHRS and CDR2 YFSETQ. Deletions cut 0 bases from V and 4 bases from J, with 16 bases between. CDR3 length: 16 residues. The DNA of the CDR3 is TGCGCCAGCAGCTTGGCACCGGGCTTACGGGGCACTGAAGCTTTCTTT. Translated: CASSLAPGLRGTEAFF.

The V call is TRBV5-6, the J call TRBJ1-5; 7 bases align to TRBD1. The CDR3 contains 15 residues. Unmatched junction bases numbered 11, after V lost 4 bases and J lost 7 bases. From germline, CDR1 is SGHDT and CDR2 YYEEEE. The CDR3 here is CASSHTRDSGQPQHF. CDR3 bases: TGTGCCAGCAGCCACACCCGGGACAGTGGGCAGCCCCAGCATTTT.

This clone was seen just once. The gene calls are TRBV4-1 and TRBJ2-5, with 9 bases lining up with TRBD1. The CDR3 covers 20 residues. Unmatched junction bases numbered 22, after V lost 3 bases and J lost 5 bases. The germline V gene encodes CDR1 MGHRA and CDR2 YSYEKL. The CDR3 loop is CASSQASSGQGGRLRETQYF. DNA for the CDR3: TGCGCCAGCAGCCAGGCAAGTTCGGGACAGGGCGGAAGGTTGCGGGAGACCCAGTACTTC.

The chain couples TRBV29-1 to TRBJ2-7; TRBD2 is a possible D gene (7 bases). The length of the CDR3 is 14 residues. Germline CDR1 and CDR2: SQVTM and ANQGSEA. Trimming shortened V by 6 bases and J by 6 bases, and 21 bases separated the two germline ends. The chain's CDR3 is CSVETQGRAFEQYF. CDR3 in DNA: TGCAGCGTCGAGACCCAGGGGAGGGCTTTCGAGCAGTACTTC.

In its sample, this clone was seen a few times. The chain is built from TRBV12-5 and TRBJ1-1, with D uncertain. Germline V gene lookup returns CDR1 LGHNT and CDR2 FRNRAP. The CDR3 totals 15 residues. Trimming removed 8 bases at V and 1 base at J, with 17 bases between. CDR3: CASCRPPPGNTEAFF. As DNA, the CDR3 is TGTGCTAGTTGCCGCCCCCCACCGGGGAACACTGAAGCTTTCTTT.

CDR3 nucleotides: TGCGCCAGCAGCTATGGAGATGGGACTCTCAAACACACAGATACGCAGTATTTT. Translation: CASSYGDGTLKHTDTQYF. This chain connects TRBV5-1 to TRBJ2-3; weak D call: TRBD2 (6 bases). Between the trimmed V and J ends, which lost 3 bases and 2 bases, there was a span of 22 bases. This CDR3 spans 18 amino acids. Germline values: CDR1 SGHRS, CDR2 YFSETQ. Combining the CDR3 with reference TRBV5-1 and TRBJ2-3 gives the whole variable domain KAGVTQTPRYLIKTRGQQVTLSCSPISGHRSVSWYQQTPGQGLQFLFEYFSETQRNKGNFPGRFSGRQFSNSRSEMNVSTLELGDSALYLCASSYGDGTLKHTDTQYFGPGTRLTVL.